This T cell receptor (beta chain) was identified in a study of blood T cell repertoires in COVID-19. Generated by immunoSEQ multiplex PCR, the TCRdb table keeps only in-frame clones and is missing some. The sample lists 200,000 to 250,000 clones, 84% seen once, with 4% in the top ten. The sample consisted of peripheral blood. The receptor was isolated from a man aged 50 or older with acute or convalescent COVID-19.

DNA of the CDR3: TGTGCCAGCAGTGAACACAGTAACACTGAAGCTTTCTTT. Residues: CASSEHSNTEAFF. The chain carries TRBV6-1 and TRBJ1-1, with D unclear. The CDR3 consists of 13 residues. V dropped 2 bases and J dropped 2 bases, with 6 bases sitting between them. The V gene's germline CDR1 is MNHNS and CDR2 SASEGT.